This TCR beta chain emerged from a study of T cells in Graves' hyperthyroidism and ophthalmopathy. The V gene's germline CDR1 is PRHDT and CDR2 FYEKMQ (reference sequence). The CDR3 contains 18 residues. V shed 3 bases and J 6 bases; nucleotides not matched to a gene: 17. Amplified TCR beta CDR3 regions came from RNA transcripts. TCR CDR3 regions were first amplified by RT-PCR with HTBI primers. TCRdb redid the calling of the multiplex PCR reads with MiXCR, one entry per CDR3 protein. The table has roughly 840,000 distinct CDR3 sequences, over 35% seen once. This clonotype was counted a few times. The clonotype comes from a man between 18 and 35 years old with Graves' hyperthyroidism. V is TRBV13 and J is TRBJ2-7; the match to TRBD2 covers 10 bases. The sample comprised blood. CDR3 bases: TGTGCCAGCAGCTTGTCAGCAATGGGTTCTAGCGGGAGTTCCGAGCAGTACTTC. Encoded protein: CASSLSAMGSSGSSEQYF. The variable domain in full, completed from reference TRBV13 and TRBJ2-7, reads AAGVIQSPRHLIKEKRETATLKCYPIPRHDTVYWYQQGPGQDPQFLISFYEKMQSDKGSIPDRFSAQQFSDYHSELNMSSLELGDSALYFCASSLSAMGSSGSSEQYFGPGTRLTVT.